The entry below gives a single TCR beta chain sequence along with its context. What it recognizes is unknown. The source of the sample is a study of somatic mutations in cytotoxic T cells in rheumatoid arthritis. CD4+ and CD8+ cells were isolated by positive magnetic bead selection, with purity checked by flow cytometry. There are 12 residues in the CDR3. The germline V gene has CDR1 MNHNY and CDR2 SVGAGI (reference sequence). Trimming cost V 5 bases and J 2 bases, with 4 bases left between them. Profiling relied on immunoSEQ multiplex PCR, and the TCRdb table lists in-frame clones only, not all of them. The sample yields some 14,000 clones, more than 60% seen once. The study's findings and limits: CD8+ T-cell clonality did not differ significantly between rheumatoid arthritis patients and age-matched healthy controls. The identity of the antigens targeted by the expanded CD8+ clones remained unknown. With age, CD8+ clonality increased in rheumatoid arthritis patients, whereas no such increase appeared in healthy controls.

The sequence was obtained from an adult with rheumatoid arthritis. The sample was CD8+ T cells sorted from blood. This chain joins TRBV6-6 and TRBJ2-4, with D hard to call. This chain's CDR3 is CASSRPKNIQYF. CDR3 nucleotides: TGTGCCAGCAGTAGACCCAAAAACATTCAGTACTTC.